This TCR beta chain originates from a study of blood T cell repertoires in COVID-19. Study information: Samples taken during acute and convalescent COVID-19 were collected in the United States, Italy and Spain. Sources were T cells, B-cell-depleted T cells, or PBMCs; the material itself was cDNA or gDNA.

Two negative PCRs, clearance, or symptom resolution had been documented for recovered Cohort 3 donors. Only in-frame clones appear in the TCRdb table, and some are missing; sequencing was by immunoSEQ multiplex PCR. Of 250,000 to 350,000 clones listed, 70% to 90% are singletons. Germline V gene lookup returns CDR1 MNHEY and CDR2 SMNVEV (reference sequence). V lost 2 bases to trimming and J lost 0 bases; unmatched junction nucleotides: 7. The CDR3 extends over 17 amino acids. The sample comprised PBMCs or T cells enriched from blood (not recorded which). This clonotype was sampled from a woman under 40 who had recovered from COVID-19. This sequence joins TRBV27 and TRBJ1-3, with TRBD1 matching 7 bases. In nucleotides, the CDR3 is TGTGCCAGCAGTTTAAGACAGGGATGCCACTCTGGAAACACCATATATTTT. Amino acids: CASSLRQGCHSGNTIYF.